Described below is a single T cell receptor beta chain sequence and its context. Antigen unknown. Germline and junction disagree at one end, which may indicate a read error. PCR primers comprised 60 Vbeta and 13 Jbeta primers. The protocol was immunoSEQ multiplex PCR, while the TCRdb copy is restricted to in-frame clones and leaves out a portion. This sample yields some 130,000 clones, of which around 73% are seen a single time; approximately 1.5% belongs to the top ten. The data were taken from a study of cytomegalovirus exposure and HLA in healthy donors. There are 15 residues in the CDR3. The V gene's germline CDR1 is SGHRS and CDR2 YFSETQ. Study-level points and caveats: Common viral pathogens were later found to be apparently linked to several of the most significant clusters.

Sequenced: PBMCs. The chain couples TRBV5-1 to TRBJ2-7; 11 nucleotides agree with TRBD2. The source is a female donor in good health and CMV-seronegative. The CDR3 coding sequence is TGCGCCAGCAGCCTGACTAGCGGGAATGACTACGAGCAGTGCTTC. Encoded protein: CASSLTSGNDYEQCF. Variable domain in full (rest from reference TRBV5-1 and TRBJ2-7): KAGVTQTPRYLIKTRGQQVTLSCSPISGHRSVSWYQQTPGQGLQFLFEYFSETQRNKGNFPGRFSGRQFSNSRSEMNVSTLELGDSALYLCASSLTSGNDYEQCFGPGTRLTVT.